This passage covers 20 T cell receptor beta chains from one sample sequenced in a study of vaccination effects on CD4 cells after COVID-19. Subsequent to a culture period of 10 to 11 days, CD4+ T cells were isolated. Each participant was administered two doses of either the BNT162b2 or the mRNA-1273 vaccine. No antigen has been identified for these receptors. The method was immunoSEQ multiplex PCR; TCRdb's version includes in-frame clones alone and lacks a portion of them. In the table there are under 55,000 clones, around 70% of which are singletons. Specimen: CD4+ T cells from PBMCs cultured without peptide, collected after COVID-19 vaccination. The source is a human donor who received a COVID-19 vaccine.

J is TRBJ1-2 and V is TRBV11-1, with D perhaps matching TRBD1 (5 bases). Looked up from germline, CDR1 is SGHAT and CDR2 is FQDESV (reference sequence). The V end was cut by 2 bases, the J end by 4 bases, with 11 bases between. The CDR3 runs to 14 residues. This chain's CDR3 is CASSLLGVSYGYTF. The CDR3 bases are TGTGCCAGCAGCTTATTGGGGGTCAGCTATGGCTACACCTTC.

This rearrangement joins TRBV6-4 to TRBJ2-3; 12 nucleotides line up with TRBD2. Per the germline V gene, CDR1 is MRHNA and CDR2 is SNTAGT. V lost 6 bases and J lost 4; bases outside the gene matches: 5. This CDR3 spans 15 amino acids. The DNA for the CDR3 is TGTGCCAGCAGCCGACTAGCGGGGGCCGCAGATACGCAGTATTTT. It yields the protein CASSRLAGAADTQYF.

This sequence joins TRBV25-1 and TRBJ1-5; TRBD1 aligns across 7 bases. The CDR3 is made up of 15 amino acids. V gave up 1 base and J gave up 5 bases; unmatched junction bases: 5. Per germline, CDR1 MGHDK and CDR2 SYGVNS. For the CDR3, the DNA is TGTGCCAGCAGTGAATGGGGGGACAGTGATCAGCCCCAGCATTTT. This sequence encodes CASSEWGDSDQPQHF.

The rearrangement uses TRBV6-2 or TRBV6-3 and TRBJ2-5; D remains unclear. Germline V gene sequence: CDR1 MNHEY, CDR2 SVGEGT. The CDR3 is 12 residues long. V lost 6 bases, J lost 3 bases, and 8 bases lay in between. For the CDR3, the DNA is TGTGCCAGCAGCGAAAGGGAAGAGACCCAGTACTTC. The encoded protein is CASSEREETQYF.

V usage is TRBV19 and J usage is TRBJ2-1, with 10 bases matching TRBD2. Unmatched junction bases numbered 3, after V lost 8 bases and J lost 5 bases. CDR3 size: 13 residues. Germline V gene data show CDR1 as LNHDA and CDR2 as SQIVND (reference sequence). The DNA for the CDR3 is TGTGCCAGTTCTAGCGGGAGAAACAATGAGCAGTTCTTC. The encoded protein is CASSSGRNNEQFF.

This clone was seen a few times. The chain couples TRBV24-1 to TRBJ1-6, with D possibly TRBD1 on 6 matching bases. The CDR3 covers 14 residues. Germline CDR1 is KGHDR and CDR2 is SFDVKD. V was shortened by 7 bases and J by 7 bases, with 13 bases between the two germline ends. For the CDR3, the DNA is TGTGCCACCAGGGGGGACACTCCGAATTCACCCCTCCACTTT. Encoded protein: CATRGDTPNSPLHF.

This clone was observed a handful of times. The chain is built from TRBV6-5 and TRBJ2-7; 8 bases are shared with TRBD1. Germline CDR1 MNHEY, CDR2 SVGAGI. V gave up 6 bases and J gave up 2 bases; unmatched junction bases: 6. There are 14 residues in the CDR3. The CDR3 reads CASRTRQGPYEQYF. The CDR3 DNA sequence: TGTGCCAGCAGGACTAGACAGGGGCCCTACGAGCAGTACTTC.

This CDR3 reads CSVSDELNTGELFF. For the CDR3, the DNA is TGCAGCGTTTCGGATGAACTTAACACCGGGGAGCTGTTTTTT. This sequence joins TRBV29-1 and TRBJ2-2, with unresolved D. The CDR3 consists of 14 residues. Deletions cut 5 bases from V and 2 bases from J, with 12 bases between. CDR1 is SQVTM, CDR2 ANQGSEA, per germline.

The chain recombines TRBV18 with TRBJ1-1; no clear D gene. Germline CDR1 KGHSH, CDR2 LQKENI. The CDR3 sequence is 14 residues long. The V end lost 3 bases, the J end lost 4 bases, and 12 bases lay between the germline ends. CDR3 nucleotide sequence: TGTGCCAGCTCACCGAGAAGCACGGGCACTGAAGCTTTCTTT. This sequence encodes CASSPRSTGTEAFF.

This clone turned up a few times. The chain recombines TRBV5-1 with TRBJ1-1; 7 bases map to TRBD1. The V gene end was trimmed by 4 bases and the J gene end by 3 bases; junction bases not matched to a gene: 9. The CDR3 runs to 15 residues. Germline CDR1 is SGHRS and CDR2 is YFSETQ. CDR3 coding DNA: TGCGCCAGCAGCCCAGCCGGGACAGACTACACTGAAGCTTTCTTT. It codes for CASSPAGTDYTEAFF.

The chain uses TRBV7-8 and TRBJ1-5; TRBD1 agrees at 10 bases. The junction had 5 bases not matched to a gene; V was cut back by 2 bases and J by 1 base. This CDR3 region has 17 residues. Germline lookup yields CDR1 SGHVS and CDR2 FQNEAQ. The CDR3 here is CASSLRDRGYSNQPQHF. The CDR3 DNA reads TGTGCCAGCAGCTTAAGGGACAGGGGTTACAGCAATCAGCCCCAGCATTTT.

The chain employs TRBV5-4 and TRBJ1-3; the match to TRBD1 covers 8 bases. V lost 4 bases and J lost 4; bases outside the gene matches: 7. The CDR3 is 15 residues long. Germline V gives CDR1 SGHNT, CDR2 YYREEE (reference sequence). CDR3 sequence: CASSQTGGTGNTIYF. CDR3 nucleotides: TGTGCCAGCAGCCAAACAGGGGGGACCGGAAACACCATATATTTT.

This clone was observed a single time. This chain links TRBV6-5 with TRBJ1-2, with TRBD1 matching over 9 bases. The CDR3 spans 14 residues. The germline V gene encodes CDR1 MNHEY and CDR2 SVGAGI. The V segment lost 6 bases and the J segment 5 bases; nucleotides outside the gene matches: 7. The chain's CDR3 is CASRGTGRSYGYTF. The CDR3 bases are TGTGCCAGCAGGGGGACAGGGCGTTCGTATGGCTACACCTTC.

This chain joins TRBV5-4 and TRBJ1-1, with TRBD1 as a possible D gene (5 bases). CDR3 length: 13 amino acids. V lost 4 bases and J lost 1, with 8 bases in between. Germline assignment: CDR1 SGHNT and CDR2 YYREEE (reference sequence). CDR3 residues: CASSQDRNTEAFF. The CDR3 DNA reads TGTGCCAGCAGCCAAGACAGGAACACTGAAGCTTTCTTT.

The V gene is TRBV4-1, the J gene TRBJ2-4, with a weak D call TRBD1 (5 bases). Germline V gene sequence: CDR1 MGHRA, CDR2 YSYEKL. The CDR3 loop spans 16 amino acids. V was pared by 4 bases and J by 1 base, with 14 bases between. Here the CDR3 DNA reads TGCGCCAGCAGCCGAGAAGCAGCAGGGGCCAAAAACATTCAGTACTTC. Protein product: CASSREAAGAKNIQYF.

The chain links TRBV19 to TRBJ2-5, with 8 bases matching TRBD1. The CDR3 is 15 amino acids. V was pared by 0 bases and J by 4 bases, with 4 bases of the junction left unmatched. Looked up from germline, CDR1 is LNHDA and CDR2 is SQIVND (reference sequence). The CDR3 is CASSIDRGRGETQYF. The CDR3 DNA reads TGTGCCAGTAGTATAGACAGGGGGCGTGGAGAGACCCAGTACTTC.

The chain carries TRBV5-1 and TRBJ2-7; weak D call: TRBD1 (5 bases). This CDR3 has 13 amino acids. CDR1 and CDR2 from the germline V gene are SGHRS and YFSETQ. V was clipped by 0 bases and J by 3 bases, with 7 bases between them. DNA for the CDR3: TGCGCCAGCAGCTTGGGACAGTACTACGAGCAGTACTTC. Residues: CASSLGQYYEQYF.

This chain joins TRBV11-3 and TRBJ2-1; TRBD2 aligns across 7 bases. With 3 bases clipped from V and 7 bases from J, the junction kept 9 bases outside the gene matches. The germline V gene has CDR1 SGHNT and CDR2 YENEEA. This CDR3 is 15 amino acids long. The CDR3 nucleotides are TGTGCCAGCAGCTTTTTTGCGGGAGCCTTGAATGAGCAGTTCTTC. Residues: CASSFFAGALNEQFF.

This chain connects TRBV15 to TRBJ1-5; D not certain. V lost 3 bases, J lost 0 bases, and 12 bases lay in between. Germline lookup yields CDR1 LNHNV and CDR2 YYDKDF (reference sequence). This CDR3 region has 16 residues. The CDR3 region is CATSRARARSNQPQHF. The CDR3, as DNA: TGTGCCACCAGCAGGGCCCGGGCGCGTAGCAATCAGCCCCAGCATTTT.

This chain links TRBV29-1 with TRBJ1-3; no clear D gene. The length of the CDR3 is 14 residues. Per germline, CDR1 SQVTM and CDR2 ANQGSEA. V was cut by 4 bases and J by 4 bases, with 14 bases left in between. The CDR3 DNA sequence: TGCAGCGTTGCACCCACTGGACGGGGAAACACCATATATTTT. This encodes CSVAPTGRGNTIYF.